This T cell receptor (beta chain) is drawn from a study of T-cell reconstitution after alpha-beta-depleted transplantation in children. Points from the study as a whole: Surviving recipient T cells and intrathymic progenitors accounted for some patients' high TCRbeta diversity at day 60.

This clonotype has ten or more counts. What it binds is not known. V dropped 6 bases and J dropped 4; count of bases not matched to a gene: 10. There are 15 residues in the CDR3. The V gene's germline CDR1 is MGHRA and CDR2 YSYEKL. Researchers prepared the TCRbeta library using unique molecular identifiers, the study reports. Each CDR3 protein gets one entry after TCRdb re-called the PCR reads with MiXCR. Among about 200,000 distinct CDR3 sequences, approximately 6% were seen once, and the ten largest hold roughly 4.8%. Here the sequenced sample was PBMCs, taken before TCRalphabeta/CD19-depleted stem cell transplant. The sequence was obtained from a girl in the first two years of life with combined immunodeficiency, due to receive a stem cell transplant. V and J are TRBV4-1 and TRBJ2-5, with TRBD2 identical over 8 bases. DNA of the CDR3: TGCGCCAGCAGTCCTACACCCGCGGGGGGAGAGACCCAGTACTTC. Amino acids: CASSPTPAGGETQYF.